This TCR beta chain was captured in a study of identical twins. TCRdb re-called the 5' RACE reads with MiXCR, one entry per CDR3 protein. The sample records approximately 210,000 distinct CDR3 sequences, less than 9.5% being singletons. The CDR3 runs to 14 residues. Trimming removed 0 bases from V and 3 bases from J, with 9 bases in between. The germline gives CDR1 SGHRS, CDR2 YFSETQ. This sequence was found in a woman between 18 and 29 years old in good health. This chain joins TRBV5-1 and TRBJ1-1, with D hard to call. The specimen was memory (CD45RO+) T cells sorted from blood. The CDR3 reads CASSLAGQDTEAFF. The CDR3 DNA follows: TGCGCCAGCAGCTTGGCCGGGCAAGACACTGAAGCTTTCTTT.